The rows below give T cell receptor beta chains drawn from one sample of a study of tumor-infiltrating lymphocytes in oesophageal squamous cell carcinoma. Each CDR3 protein is one row after TCRdb ran MiXCR on the PCR reads. The data show under 3,500 distinct CDR3 sequences, around 15% seen once. Sequenced material: esophageal tumor tissue. The receptors here all came from a male donor with esophageal squamous cell carcinoma. CDR3s include the opening cysteine and the closing phenylalanine or tryptophan. Each record gives: V gene, CDR3 length, CDR3 protein.

TRBV7-9,13,CASSVGLVNEQFF
TRBV6-1,13,CASIKTENYGYTF
TRBV18,17,CASSPGLGRDRSYEQYF
TRBV18,15,CASSPPSTGPYGYTF
TRBV7-2,16,CASSLVGLAAHNEQFF
TRBV10-3,17,CAIRRDRVLSGANVLTF
TRBV5-6,15,CASSQGLQPGEPQHF
TRBV7-2,15,CASSYVGLAGDEQFF
TRBV6-4,14,CASSVSGGEKEQFF
TRBV7-3,15,CASSLGSSSYNEQFF
TRBV12-3/TRBV12-4,16,CASSPQGFWAKNIQYF
TRBV29-1,15,CSVEVGGGVADTQYF
TRBV5-6,14,CASSLGARAYEQYF
TRBV20-1,21,CSAKPLRDREKSGRVTDTQYF
TRBV5-6,15,CASSSPGTRYDEQYF
TRBV28,18,CASSLFSPTIGLNTEAFF
TRBV28,14,CASRTSGVSYEQYF
TRBV2,11,CASAGLNEQFF
TRBV27,15,CASADRDGRQETQYF
TRBV5-1,13,CASSTTLGREQYF
TRBV5-6,14,CASSLYRMNTEAFF
TRBV7-9,8,CASSHGTF
TRBV19,16,CASSPIRGPSYNEQYF
TRBV5-1,15,CASSLAVRGRETQYF
TRBV28,16,CASRLGRQGDNQPQHF
TRBV7-9,15,CASSLVAPNTGELFF
TRBV11-3,15,CASSGTGGWADTQYF
TRBV18,13,CASSPGGITEAFF
TRBV6-1,16,CASRADRQATNSPLHF
TRBV6-1,16,CASSAGTASKYYGYTF
TRBV27,12,CASSAGSYEQYF
TRBV10-3,15,CAISELPGQSDTQYF
TRBV5-1,12,CASSPDINEQFF
TRBV6-1,14,CASSYLQPPYGYTF
TRBV5-3,12,CARSTWFTEAFF
TRBV7-8,14,CASSLGWGRDEQFF
TRBV18,15,CASSVTGGTNSPLHF
TRBV5-1,13,CASSQTQPGELFF
TRBV6-6,16,CASSYPGSPTNEKLFF
TRBV7-3,14,CASSPLAGAGEQYF
TRBV6-1,13,CASSSFSNTEAFF
TRBV2,13,CASSSGDGNTIYF
TRBV5-1,17,CASSLDPRPGGTEKLFF
TRBV2,13,CASNWREEDTQYF
TRBV6-4,15,CASSERFWGHDEQFF
TRBV11-2,16,CASRPKGTGTYNEQFF
TRBV18,12,CASSPGDNEQYF
TRBV19,17,CASTFEEAGKLWLHLRF
TRBV7-2,14,CASSQDGNLYEQYF
TRBV24-1,10,CATTPLGFDF